This entry lists 21 T cell receptor beta chains sequenced from one sample in a study of response to subunit inactivated influenza vaccine. Each CDR3 protein gets one entry after TCRdb re-called the RT-PCR reads with MiXCR. The sample holds roughly 550,000 distinct CDR3 sequences, 20% to 25% seen once. These same data were also listed under a study on T cells expressing NK-cell markers. As that study records: A 5'RACE template switching approach incorporating UMIs was used to make TCR beta cDNA.

The input for sequencing was CD4+ T cells sorted from PBMCs, taken about 13 days after vaccination. The receptor source for this set is a man between 45 and 60 years old who received an inactivated influenza vaccine.

This clonotype has only a few counts. The rearrangement links TRBV15 to TRBJ1-2; D possibly corresponds to TRBD1 (6 bases). V dropped 5 bases and J dropped 3 bases, with 16 bases sitting between them. Germline V CDR1 and CDR2: LNHNV, YYDKDF (reference sequence). The CDR3 spans 15 residues. The CDR3 loop reads CATSLVLRGDYGYTF. The DNA for the CDR3 is TGTGCCACCAGCCTTGTACTTAGGGGGGACTATGGCTACACCTTC.

The gene calls are TRBV5-1 and TRBJ2-3; 10 nucleotides line up with TRBD1. V was clipped by 4 bases and J by 5 bases; unmatched bases: 4. Germline V gene data show CDR1 as SGHRS and CDR2 as YFSETQ. CDR3 length equals 14 residues. CDR3 amino acids: CASSPGQGQDTQYF. In DNA form, the CDR3 reads TGCGCCAGCAGCCCGGGACAGGGGCAAGATACGCAGTATTTT.

V and J are TRBV7-9 and TRBJ1-1, with a tentative D call TRBD1 (5 bases). V gave up 2 bases and J gave up 7 bases, with 8 bases separating them. CDR1 is SEHNR and CDR2 is FQNEAQ in the germline V gene (reference sequence). This CDR3 is built from 12 residues. CDR3 sequence reads: CASSLFGGEAFF. CDR3 in DNA: TGTGCCAGCAGCTTATTCGGGGGTGAAGCTTTCTTT.

The rearrangement links TRBV27 to TRBJ1-2; D is uncertain. Germline CDR1 reads MNHEY; CDR2 reads SMNVEV (reference sequence). CDR3 length: 15 residues. The V gene lost 1 base and the J gene lost 1 base, with 10 bases spanning the gap. CDR3 protein: CASSLLGEGNYGYTF. CDR3 bases: TGTGCCAGCAGTTTATTGGGTGAGGGTAACTATGGCTACACCTTC.

Here the CDR3 reads CASSLARLAGGGELFF. DNA of the CDR3: TGTGCCAGCAGCTTAGCGAGACTAGCGGGAGGAGGGGAGCTGTTTTTT. This chain links TRBV7-2 with TRBJ2-2, with 13 bases that match TRBD2. CDR1 SGHTA and CDR2 FQGNSA come from the germline V gene. The CDR3 consists of 16 residues. Trimming at V came to 0 bases and at J to 8 bases, leaving 3 bases not matched to a gene.

This clonotype was observed many times. V gene TRBV29-1 combines with J gene TRBJ1-2, with no clear D. Between the trimmed V and J ends, which lost 6 bases and 8 bases, there was a span of 16 bases. This CDR3 spans 12 amino acids. In germline, CDR1 is SQVTM, CDR2 ANQGSEA. The CDR3 here is CSVRVGSRGYTF. The CDR3 region has the DNA TGCAGCGTCCGGGTTGGCTCGCGGGGCTACACCTTC.

This clonotype has just a few counts. This sequence joins TRBV11-1 and TRBJ2-1; 7 bases fit TRBD1. This CDR3 is 20 amino acids long. V trimming: 2 bases; J trimming: 7 bases; junction bases outside the gene matches: 23. Looked up from germline, CDR1 is SGHAT and CDR2 is FQDESV (reference sequence). In nucleotides, the CDR3 is TGTGCCAGCAGCTTATTTAGGGGGCATGGCGGGTTAGGAGTCATTAATGAGCAGTTCTTC. Encoded protein: CASSLFRGHGGLGVINEQFF.

This chain joins TRBV27 and TRBJ2-1; 13 bases fit TRBD2. The CDR3 totals 17 residues. Germline V gene sequence: CDR1 MNHEY, CDR2 SMNVEV (reference sequence). V lost 2 bases, J lost 8 bases, and 9 bases stayed unmatched. The CDR3 coding sequence is TGTGCCAGCAGTTTACTACTAGCGGGGGGGTTAGTCGATGAGCAGTTCTTC. It yields the protein CASSLLLAGGLVDEQFF.

At least ten counts were recorded for this clonotype. J is TRBJ2-5 and V is TRBV29-1, with TRBD2 identical over 9 bases. CDR3 length: 15 residues. The V gene end was trimmed by 6 bases and the J gene end by 1 base; junction bases not matched to a gene: 9. CDR1 SQVTM and CDR2 ANQGSEA come from the germline V gene. CDR3 amino acids: CSVKREATFQETQYF. The CDR3 DNA sequence: TGCAGCGTCAAGCGGGAGGCAACCTTCCAAGAGACCCAGTACTTC.

This clonotype was picked up a small number of times. The chain joins TRBV28 to TRBJ1-4; no definite D call. This CDR3 contains 13 residues. Germline CDR1 MDHEN, CDR2 SYDVKM. Trimming took 4 bases from V and 10 from J, leaving 13 bases between them. The CDR3 is CASSYGWFGKLFF. DNA of the CDR3: TGTGCCAGCAGTTATGGGTGGTTTGGAAAACTGTTTTTT.

This clonotype was found many times. V usage is TRBV12-3 or TRBV12-4 and J usage is TRBJ2-7; possible D gene TRBD2, 5 bases. The CDR3 is 13 residues long. The V and J ends lost 6 bases and 4 bases respectively, with 13 bases between them. The CDR3 DNA sequence: TGTGCCAGCAGCAATCGAGGGCCTTACGAGCAGTACTTC. Protein sequence: CASSNRGPYEQYF.

This clonotype was counted between two and nine times. This chain uses TRBV28 with TRBJ1-1; 7 nucleotides line up with TRBD1. Germline CDR1 reads MDHEN; CDR2 reads SYDVKM. The V gene end was trimmed by 7 bases and the J gene end by 0 bases; junction bases not matched to a gene: 2. CDR3 length: 13 amino acids. The CDR3 loop reads CASMGQMNTEAFF. The DNA of the CDR3 is TGTGCCAGCATGGGACAGATGAACACTGAAGCTTTCTTT. Looking up the rest from reference TRBV28 and TRBJ1-1 gives the full variable domain: DVKVTQSSRYLVKRTGEKVFLECVQDMDHENMFWYRQDPGLGLRLIYFSYDVKMKEKGDIPEGYSVSREKKERFSLILESASTNQTSMYLCASMGQMNTEAFFGQGTRLTVV.

This clonotype was counted between two and nine times. The chain links TRBV12-3 or TRBV12-4 to TRBJ2-2, with TRBD1 matching 8 bases. This CDR3 is 15 amino acids long. V lost 5 bases and J lost 5; bases outside the gene matches: 7. The CDR3 loop is CASSPGGAKTGELFF. The CDR3 bases are TGTGCCAGCAGTCCAGGGGGCGCAAAAACCGGGGAGCTGTTTTTT.

The genes are TRBV6-2 or TRBV6-3 and TRBJ1-5; TRBD1 aligns across 9 bases. With 6 bases clipped from V and 3 bases from J, the junction kept 9 bases outside the gene matches. This CDR3 is built from 16 residues. The germline V gene has CDR1 MNHEY and CDR2 SVGEGT. The chain's CDR3 is CASRPADRGNNQPQHF. Written as DNA, the CDR3 is TGTGCCAGCAGGCCAGCAGACAGGGGGAACAATCAGCCCCAGCATTTT.

V gene TRBV7-2 combines with J gene TRBJ2-5, with D unclear. The germline CDR1 and CDR2 sequences are SGHTA and FQGNSA. V lost 0 bases to trimming and J lost 5 bases, with 13 bases between them. The CDR3 is 15 residues long. The DNA of the CDR3 is TGTGCCAGCAGCTTAGCCCCGACGCGTTGGGAGACCCAGTACTTC. Translating it yields CASSLAPTRWETQYF.

CDR3 DNA sequence: TGTGCCAGCAGCCCGCCGTTCAGCTACCCCAAGAACACTGAAGCTTTCTTT. Translation: CASSPPFSYPKNTEAFF. This chain links TRBV11-2 with TRBJ1-1; no clear D gene. There are 17 residues in the CDR3. The V end was cut by 5 bases, the J end by 1 base, with 20 bases between. CDR1 SGHAT and CDR2 FQNNGV come from the germline V gene.

This clonotype came up a few times. The chain couples TRBV30 to TRBJ1-5; tentatively, D is TRBD1 (5 bases). Germline V gene lookup returns CDR1 GTSNPN and CDR2 SVGIG (reference sequence). The CDR3 has 15 residues. V shed 3 bases and J shed 3 bases, with 15 bases lying between them. The CDR3 nucleotides read TGTGCCTGGAGACAAGGGTCCAGGGACAATCAGCCCCAGCATTTT. Its protein product is CAWRQGSRDNQPQHF.

The rearrangement joins TRBV12-3 or TRBV12-4 to TRBJ2-2; perhaps D is TRBD1 or TRBD2 (5 bases each). The CDR3 spans 13 residues. Trimming removed 5 bases from V and 5 bases from J, with 9 bases in between. CDR3 coding DNA: TGTGCCAGCAGTAGGGGAGAGACCGGGGAGCTGTTTTTT. Translating it yields CASSRGETGELFF.

The rearrangement joins TRBV20-1 to TRBJ1-1; TRBD1 aligns across 8 bases. The germline gives CDR1 DFQATT, CDR2 SNEGSKA (reference sequence). The CDR3 sequence is 15 residues long. Trimming removed 5 bases from V and 1 base from J; junction bases left unmatched: 9. CDR3: CSAPKSGTGNTEAFF. The DNA for the CDR3 is TGCAGTGCTCCTAAATCCGGGACAGGGAACACTGAAGCTTTCTTT.

This clonotype came up a few times. The rearrangement joins TRBV4-3 to TRBJ2-1; D unclear. CDR3 size: 13 residues. The germline CDR1 and CDR2 sequences are LGHNA and YSLEER. V dropped 0 bases and J dropped 7 bases, with 7 bases sitting between them. This CDR3 is CASSQDEKNEQFF. The CDR3 DNA sequence: TGCGCCAGCAGCCAAGACGAAAAAAATGAGCAGTTCTTC.

V and J are TRBV12-3 or TRBV12-4 and TRBJ2-1, with D possibly TRBD1 on 6 matching bases. CDR3 length: 13 amino acids. V was shortened by 7 bases and J by 4 bases, with 11 bases between the two germline ends. Written as DNA, the CDR3 is TGTGCCAGCACCCCCGACAGGTACAATGAGCAGTTCTTC. It encodes CASTPDRYNEQFF.